There are many counts of the clone carrying this TCR beta chain. Its antigen remains unknown. Original data processing: In papillary thyroid cancer, a distant-metastasis classifier was built using CDR3 differences across clinicopathological groups. TCRdb called clones again from the PCR reads with MiXCR. The V and J calls were determined by TCRdb, not by the authors. Of about 41,000 clones detected, roughly 24% appear once; the ten largest clones hold about 14%. Every patient underwent thyroid surgery untreated. The record originates from a study of metastatic and nonmetastatic thyroid tumors. Study-level background: A comparison of repertoires was made across blood and tumor or nodule tissue from malignant and benign thyroid patients. Study-level results: It was reported that TCR beta diversity was significantly higher in malignant thyroid tumors than benign nodules, in blood and tumor.

With V trimmed by 3 bases and J by 1 base, 7 bases remained unmatched. CDR1 and CDR2 (germline): MDHEN, SYDVKM. The CDR3 is made up of 16 amino acids. This TCR derives from a female donor with papillary thyroid cancer or a benign thyroid nodule (not recorded which). Some clones in this sample may be carry-over from other donors' samples. Source material: tumor tissue. V and J are TRBV28 and TRBJ2-3; TRBD2 agrees at 7 bases. CDR3 bases: TGTGCCAGCAGTTTCTTTGCGGGAGATGGCACAGATACGCAGTATTTT. It specifies CASSFFAGDGTDTQYF.